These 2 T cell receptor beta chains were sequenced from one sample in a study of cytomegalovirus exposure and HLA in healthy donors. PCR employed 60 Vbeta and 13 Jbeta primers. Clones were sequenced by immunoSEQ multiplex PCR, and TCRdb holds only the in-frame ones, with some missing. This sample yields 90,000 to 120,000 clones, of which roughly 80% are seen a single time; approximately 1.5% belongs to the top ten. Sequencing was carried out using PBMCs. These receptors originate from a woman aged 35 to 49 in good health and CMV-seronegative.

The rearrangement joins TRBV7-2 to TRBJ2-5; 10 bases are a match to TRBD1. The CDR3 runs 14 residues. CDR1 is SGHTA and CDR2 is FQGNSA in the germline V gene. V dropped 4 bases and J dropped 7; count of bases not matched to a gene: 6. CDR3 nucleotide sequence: TGTGCCAGCAGCTACCGGGACAGGGGTGCGACCCAGTACTTC. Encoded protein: CASSYRDRGATQYF.

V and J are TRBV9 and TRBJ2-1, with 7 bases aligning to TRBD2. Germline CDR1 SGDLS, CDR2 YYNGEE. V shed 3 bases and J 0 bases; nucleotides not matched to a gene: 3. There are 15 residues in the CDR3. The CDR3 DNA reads TGTGCCAGCAGCGCGGGCGGGGGCTCCTACAATGAGCAGTTCTTC. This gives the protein CASSAGGGSYNEQFF.